The 19 T cell receptor beta chains listed next were all sequenced from one sample in a study of T cell changes during pregnancy in multiple sclerosis. The method was immunoSEQ multiplex PCR; TCRdb's version includes in-frame clones alone and lacks a portion of them. The sample has about 36,000 clones; about 88% are singletons. Sequenced material: CD8+ T cells from peripheral blood mononuclear cells, taken in the third trimester of pregnancy. The receptors were gathered from a female donor with multiple sclerosis, enrolled in a pregnancy study.

The rearrangement uses TRBV9 and TRBJ2-7; TRBD2 matches 7 bases. V lost 0 bases and J lost 2; bases outside the gene matches: 11. This CDR3 contains 17 residues. The germline V gene has CDR1 SGDLS and CDR2 YYNGEE. CDR3 sequence reads: CASSVGMIAGETYEQYF. The CDR3, as DNA: TGTGCCAGCAGCGTAGGAATGATTGCGGGGGAAACCTACGAGCAGTACTTC.

This clone was observed a handful of times. V usage is TRBV7-3 and J usage is TRBJ1-2; possible D gene TRBD1, 5 bases. CDR1 SGHTA and CDR2 FQGTGA come from the germline V gene. This CDR3 has 17 residues. The V end lost 2 bases, the J end lost 2 bases, and 18 bases lay between the germline ends. CDR3 loop: CASSLDQGSRPNYGYTF. The CDR3 DNA sequence: TGTGCCAGCAGCTTAGATCAGGGTTCAAGACCAAACTATGGCTACACCTTC.

This chain uses TRBV27 with TRBJ1-4; the match to TRBD1 covers 7 bases. Germline assignment: CDR1 MNHEY and CDR2 SMNVEV (reference sequence). Trimming at V came to 5 bases and at J to 5 bases, leaving 8 bases not matched to a gene. This CDR3 has 15 residues. CDR3 DNA: TGTGCCAGCAGTCCCCTACAGGGGTGGAATGAAAAACTGTTTTTT. The encoded protein is CASSPLQGWNEKLFF.

This chain links TRBV7-2 with TRBJ1-5; possibly TRBD1 for D (5 bases). This CDR3 comprises 16 residues. Germline V gene sequence: CDR1 SGHTA, CDR2 FQGNSA. Trimming cost V 6 bases and J 5 bases, with 20 bases left between them. The chain's CDR3 is CASSTPGYRLYQPQHF. The CDR3 DNA reads TGTGCCAGCAGTACCCCGGGCTACAGGTTATATCAGCCCCAGCATTTT.

The chain combines TRBV7-2 with TRBJ2-1; no clear D. Trimming stripped 6 bases from V and 5 bases from J, with 17 bases between. Germline CDR1 is SGHTA and CDR2 is FQGNSA. This CDR3 contains 15 residues. The CDR3 spells CASSQWPGMDNEQFF. CDR3 bases: TGTGCCAGCAGTCAATGGCCAGGTATGGACAATGAGCAGTTCTTC.

The V call is TRBV19, the J call TRBJ1-3; weak D call: TRBD1 (5 bases). V was clipped by 4 bases and J by 2 bases, with 18 bases between them. Per the germline V gene, CDR1 is LNHDA and CDR2 is SQIVND (reference sequence). The CDR3 is 17 residues long. The CDR3 protein is CASSTQRQLLPGNTIYF. Here the CDR3 DNA reads TGTGCCAGTAGTACCCAGAGACAGCTCCTACCTGGAAACACCATATATTTT.

The chain has TRBV27 and TRBJ2-2, with a weak D call TRBD1 (5 bases). V was shortened by 6 bases and J by 0 bases, with 11 bases between the two germline ends. Germline V gene lookup returns CDR1 MNHEY and CDR2 SMNVEV (reference sequence). CDR3 length: 15 amino acids. The CDR3 is CASSLTDANTGELFF. CDR3 bases: TGTGCCAGCAGCCTGACAGACGCGAACACCGGGGAGCTGTTTTTT.

The chain couples TRBV9 to TRBJ1-5; a weak D match, TRBD1 (5 bases). Germline V gene lookup returns CDR1 SGDLS and CDR2 YYNGEE. Trimming cost V 3 bases and J 5 bases, with 9 bases left between them. The CDR3 contains 13 residues. The CDR3 reads CASSAGMDQPQHF. Written as DNA, the CDR3 is TGTGCCAGCAGCGCAGGGATGGATCAGCCCCAGCATTTT.

This rearrangement joins TRBV2 to TRBJ2-1; D uncertain. Germline lookup yields CDR1 SNHLY and CDR2 FYNNEI. The CDR3 has 16 residues. Trimming stripped 1 base from V and 2 bases from J, with 12 bases between. CDR3 sequence: CASSEVWLDTYNEQFF. The CDR3 bases are TGTGCCAGCAGTGAAGTGTGGCTTGACACCTACAATGAGCAGTTCTTC.

The CDR3 DNA follows: TGTGCTAGTGGTTTGTCCTCGACAGGGGGCGCGGGGCAGCCCCAGCATTTT. The encoded protein is CASGLSSTGGAGQPQHF. This chain joins TRBV12-5 and TRBJ1-5; 10 nucleotides match TRBD1. The V gene's germline CDR1 is LGHNT and CDR2 FRNRAP. V lost 2 bases and J lost 7; bases outside the gene matches: 11. The CDR3 has 17 amino acids.

This chain links TRBV7-9 with TRBJ2-7; possibly TRBD1 for D (5 bases). The V end lost 8 bases, the J end lost 3 bases, and 14 bases lay between the germline ends. The length of the CDR3 is 13 residues. In germline, CDR1 is SEHNR, CDR2 FQNEAQ (reference sequence). In DNA form, the CDR3 reads TGTGCCAGCCGAGAAGGGGCCCTCTACGAGCAGTACTTC. This gives the protein CASREGALYEQYF.

The chain joins TRBV7-9 to TRBJ1-2; 10 bases are a match to TRBD1. This CDR3 has 13 amino acids. Germline V lookup: CDR1 SEHNR, CDR2 FQNEAQ (reference sequence). Trimming at V came to 5 bases and at J to 8 bases, leaving 5 bases not matched to a gene. The CDR3 DNA is TGTGCCAGCAGCCAGGGACAGGGGAACGGCTACACCTTC. Its translation: CASSQGQGNGYTF.

The chain has TRBV30 and TRBJ2-1; possibly TRBD2 for D (5 bases). The V end lost 2 bases, the J end lost 5 bases, and 16 bases lay between the germline ends. The CDR3 runs 15 residues. Germline V gives CDR1 GTSNPN, CDR2 SVGIG (reference sequence). CDR3 loop: CAWSILAGGNNEQFF. In nucleotides, the CDR3 is TGTGCCTGGAGTATATTGGCGGGCGGAAACAATGAGCAGTTCTTC.

The CDR3 spells CASSERGLSYEQYF. As DNA, the CDR3 is TGTGCCAGCAGTGAACGCGGATTATCCTACGAGCAGTACTTC. The chain uses TRBV2 and TRBJ2-7, with unresolved D. The CDR3 spans 14 residues. Trimming pared 2 bases from V and 1 base from J, leaving 9 bases between. CDR1 is SNHLY and CDR2 is FYNNEI in the germline V gene.

This rearrangement joins TRBV9 to TRBJ2-2; 10 nucleotides match TRBD2. Germline V gives CDR1 SGDLS, CDR2 YYNGEE. This CDR3 contains 18 residues. V lost 0 bases and J lost 0; bases outside the gene matches: 5. The CDR3 DNA sequence: TGTGCCAGCAGCGTAGTACCTAGCGGGAGCCCGAACACCGGGGAGCTGTTTTTT. Its protein product is CASSVVPSGSPNTGELFF.

The V call is TRBV7-6, the J call TRBJ2-7, with TRBD2 identical over 7 bases. This CDR3 is 12 amino acids long. Trimming at V came to 6 bases and at J to 5 bases, leaving 4 bases not matched to a gene. The germline V gene encodes CDR1 SGHVS and CDR2 FNYEAQ. In DNA form, the CDR3 reads TGTGCCAGCAGTTCCACTAGCGACGAGCAGTACTTC. Translated, it gives CASSSTSDEQYF.

The V call is TRBV11-2, the J call TRBJ1-2; D gene ambiguous. CDR1 SGHAT and CDR2 FQNNGV come from the germline V gene. Trimming cost V 1 base and J 0 bases, with 18 bases left between them. The CDR3 has 18 residues. This CDR3 reads CASSLGVSNALANYGYTF. CDR3 DNA: TGTGCCAGCAGCTTAGGGGTCAGCAACGCACTAGCTAACTATGGCTACACCTTC.

This rearrangement joins TRBV19 to TRBJ2-7; 7 nucleotides line up with TRBD2. With 5 bases clipped from V and 0 bases from J, the junction kept 7 bases outside the gene matches. The V gene's germline CDR1 is LNHDA and CDR2 SQIVND (reference sequence). This CDR3 is 15 amino acids long. CDR3 sequence (DNA): TGTGCCAGTAGTCGGGGGGACTTTTTCTCCTACGAGCAGTACTTC. Amino acids: CASSRGDFFSYEQYF.

The rearrangement uses TRBV7-9 and TRBJ1-1, with unresolved D. The germline V gene encodes CDR1 SEHNR and CDR2 FQNEAQ (reference sequence). The CDR3 covers 13 residues. With 1 base removed from V and 8 bases from J, the gap between germline ends came to 11 bases. CDR3 sequence reads: CASSLGGELEAFF. The DNA of the CDR3 is TGTGCCAGCAGCTTAGGTGGTGAGTTGGAAGCTTTCTTT. Together with reference TRBV7-9 and TRBJ1-1, the CDR3 gives the full variable domain: DTGVSQNPRHKITKRGQNVTFRCDPISEHNRLYWYRQTLGQGPEFLTYFQNEAQLEKSRLLSDRFSAERPKGSFSTLEIQRTEQGDSAMYLCASSLGGELEAFFGQGTRLTVV.